Listed here are 24 T cell receptor beta chains from one sample, sequenced in a study of blood T cell repertoires in COVID-19. The repertoire was sequenced with immunoSEQ multiplex PCR; TCRdb's copy has only in-frame clones and lacks some. The table has 95,000 to 110,000 clones, around 90% seen once; the top ten hold approximately 3%. Sample: peripheral blood. The source is a man in his forties or fifties in a cohort sampled during active COVID-19.

The sample holds one count of this clone. V and J are TRBV15 and TRBJ1-5; D perhaps matches TRBD1 (5 bases). The V gene lost 5 bases and the J gene lost 6 bases, with 11 bases spanning the gap. CDR3 size: 13 residues. The germline V gene has CDR1 LNHNV and CDR2 YYDKDF (reference sequence). Here the CDR3 DNA reads TGTGCCACCAGCCGACAGTCGCGTCAGCCCCAGCATTTT. Protein: CATSRQSRQPQHF. Full variable domain (rest looked up from reference TRBV15 and TRBJ1-5): DAMVIQNPRYQVTQFGKPVTLSCSQTLNHNVMYWYQQKSSQAPKLLFHYYDKDFNNEADTPDNFQSRRPNTSFCFLDIRSPGLGDTAMYLCATSRQSRQPQHFGDGTRLSIL.

J is TRBJ1-1 and V is TRBV14; D possibly corresponds to TRBD1 (6 bases). Germline CDR1 reads SGHDN; CDR2 reads FVKESK. Trimming shortened V by 2 bases and J by 0 bases, and 13 bases separated the two germline ends. This CDR3 is built from 16 residues. The CDR3 spells CASSQRATGMNTEAFF. The CDR3 coding sequence is TGTGCCAGCAGCCAAAGGGCGACAGGCATGAACACTGAAGCTTTCTTT.

This clone was seen a few times. This chain uses TRBV6-5 with TRBJ1-1; maybe TRBD1 (5 bases). Trimming shortened V by 8 bases and J by 6 bases, and 13 bases separated the two germline ends. The CDR3 runs 12 residues. Germline V lookup: CDR1 MNHEY, CDR2 SVGAGI. This chain's CDR3 is CASQGDVAEAFF. In DNA, the CDR3 is TGTGCCAGCCAGGGTGATGTAGCTGAAGCTTTCTTT.

This chain joins TRBV24-1 and TRBJ2-3; 10 nucleotides match TRBD1. Germline-derived CDR1 and CDR2 are KGHDR and SFDVKD. This CDR3 is 16 amino acids long. Germline trimming cut 3 bases from V and 2 bases from J; bases unmatched to any gene: 4. The CDR3 bases are TGTGCCACCAGTGATCGACAGGGGGCTGTCACAGATACGCAGTATTTT. This gives the protein CATSDRQGAVTDTQYF.

This clone was counted a single time. The V and J genes are TRBV5-6 and TRBJ1-3; TRBD1 matches 7 bases. Looked up from germline, CDR1 is SGHDT and CDR2 is YYEEEE. Trimming at V came to 1 base and at J to 2 bases, leaving 9 bases not matched to a gene. The CDR3 runs to 17 residues. The CDR3 is CASSLLRQGTTGNTIYF. The CDR3 nucleotides read TGTGCCAGCAGCTTGCTAAGACAGGGCACAACTGGAAACACCATATATTTT.

The chain recombines TRBV6-6 with TRBJ1-5; TRBD1 aligns across 9 bases. V dropped 4 bases and J dropped 4; count of bases not matched to a gene: 8. Per germline, CDR1 MNHNY and CDR2 SVGAGI (reference sequence). The CDR3 is made up of 16 amino acids. Here the CDR3 DNA reads TGTGCCAGCAGTTCTGGGACAGGGTATGGAAATCAGCCCCAGCATTTT. Residues: CASSSGTGYGNQPQHF.

The rearrangement joins TRBV4-3 to TRBJ1-2; D is perhaps TRBD1 (5 bases). This CDR3 is 14 amino acids long. Per germline, CDR1 LGHNA and CDR2 YSLEER. V was pared by 4 bases and J by 2 bases, with 11 bases between. The CDR3, as DNA: TGCGCCAGCAGCCCAGGACAATCCAACTATGGCTACACCTTC. Protein: CASSPGQSNYGYTF.

V usage is TRBV7-8 and J usage is TRBJ2-1; the D is unclear. The germline V and J ends were trimmed by 5 bases and 3 bases, with 8 bases remaining between them. Germline V CDR1 and CDR2: SGHVS, FQNEAQ. CDR3 length: 13 residues. The chain's CDR3 is CASSLRDYNEQFF. DNA for the CDR3: TGTGCCAGCAGCCTACGCGACTACAATGAGCAGTTCTTC. Drawing the rest from reference TRBV7-8 and TRBJ2-1, the complete variable domain is GAGVSQSPRYKVAKRGQDVALRCDPISGHVSLFWYQQALGQGPEFLTYFQNEAQLDKSGLPSDRFFAERPEGSVSTLKIQRTQQEDSAVYLCASSLRDYNEQFFGPGTRLTVL.

The chain employs TRBV28 and TRBJ1-1; a weak D match, TRBD1 (6 bases). The ends were cut back, 10 bases at V and 3 bases at J, with 12 bases in the middle. Germline CDR1 and CDR2: MDHEN and SYDVKM. This CDR3 has 12 residues. The CDR3 region is CATRTDHTEAFF. The CDR3 nucleotides read TGTGCCACCCGGACAGACCACACTGAAGCTTTCTTT. Using reference TRBV28 and TRBJ1-1 for the parts outside the CDR3, the full variable domain is DVKVTQSSRYLVKRTGEKVFLECVQDMDHENMFWYRQDPGLGLRLIYFSYDVKMKEKGDIPEGYSVSREKKERFSLILESASTNQTSMYLCATRTDHTEAFFGQGTRLTVV.

This chain joins TRBV6-5 and TRBJ1-5; 8 bases agree with TRBD1. The CDR3 runs to 15 residues. In germline, CDR1 is MNHEY, CDR2 SVGAGI. With V trimmed by 6 bases and J by 6 bases, 10 bases remained unmatched. In DNA, the CDR3 is TGTGCCAGCAGGCCCACACAGGGGGTGGCTCAGCCCCAGCATTTT. Amino acid sequence: CASRPTQGVAQPQHF.

The rearrangement joins TRBV19 to TRBJ1-2; 12 bases line up with TRBD1. This CDR3 spans 16 amino acids. From germline, CDR1 is LNHDA and CDR2 SQIVND (reference sequence). V shed 6 bases and J 7 bases; nucleotides not matched to a gene: 12. CDR3 DNA sequence: TGTGCCAGTAGGGGGAAAGGGACAGGGGGCGCCTTTGGCTACACCTTC. As protein: CASRGKGTGGAFGYTF. The full variable domain, completed using reference TRBV19 and TRBJ1-2, is DGGITQSPKYLFRKEGQNVTLSCEQNLNHDAMYWYRQDPGQGLRLIYYSQIVNDFQKGDIAEGYSVSREKKESFPLTVTSAQKNPTAFYLCASRGKGTGGAFGYTFGSGTRLTVV.

The genes are TRBV4-3 and TRBJ2-1, with 13 bases matching TRBD2. Unmatched junction bases numbered 4, after V lost 1 base and J lost 10 bases. This CDR3 region has 15 residues. Germline lookup yields CDR1 LGHNA and CDR2 YSLEER. Here the CDR3 reads CASSQGTSGGREQFF. The DNA of the CDR3 is TGCGCCAGCAGCCAAGGGACTAGCGGGGGACGGGAGCAGTTCTTC.

This chain joins TRBV19 and TRBJ2-7, with a weak D call TRBD1 (5 bases). CDR3 length: 13 amino acids. The V gene's germline CDR1 is LNHDA and CDR2 SQIVND (reference sequence). V lost 6 bases and J lost 3, with 12 bases in between. DNA of the CDR3: TGTGCCAGTAGCTGGGGCTGGGGCTACGAGCAGTACGTC. As protein: CASSWGWGYEQYV.

The chain has TRBV2 and TRBJ2-7, with a possible D match to TRBD1 (6 bases). CDR1 and CDR2 (germline): SNHLY, FYNNEI. Deletions cut 4 bases from V and 0 bases from J, with 13 bases between. This CDR3 region has 15 residues. Written as DNA, the CDR3 is TGTGCCAGCAGTGCCGCTAGGGACACCTCCTACGAGCAGTACTTC. Its protein product is CASSAARDTSYEQYF.

This clone was observed a single time. The V call is TRBV4-2, the J call TRBJ2-3; 12 nucleotides agree with TRBD2. Germline CDR1 is LGHNA and CDR2 is YNFKEQ. The CDR3 has 18 amino acids. The V and J ends lost 0 bases and 1 base, in that order; junction bases with no gene match: 5. This chain's CDR3 is CASSQDLASGGGTDTQYF. The CDR3 coding sequence is TGTGCCAGCAGCCAAGATTTGGCTAGCGGGGGGGGCACAGATACGCAGTATTTT.

The chain links TRBV5-6 to TRBJ2-5; 10 bases align to TRBD2. The V segment lost 1 base and the J segment 3 bases; nucleotides outside the gene matches: 3. Germline CDR1 SGHDT, CDR2 YYEEEE. The CDR3 length is 15 residues. Here the CDR3 reads CASSLPGLAEETQYF. The CDR3 DNA follows: TGTGCCAGCAGCTTGCCAGGACTAGCGGAAGAGACCCAGTACTTC. Based on the CDR3 plus reference TRBV5-6 and TRBJ2-5, the full variable domain is DAGVTQSPTHLIKTRGQQVTLRCSPKSGHDTVSWYQQALGQGPQFIFQYYEEEERQRGNFPDRFSGHQFPNYSSELNVNALLLGDSALYLCASSLPGLAEETQYFGPGTRLLVL.

This clone appeared once. V is TRBV9 and J is TRBJ2-1; 9 bases fit TRBD2. Germline V gene lookup returns CDR1 SGDLS and CDR2 YYNGEE. The V segment lost 4 bases and the J segment 9 bases; nucleotides outside the gene matches: 17. The CDR3 has 17 residues. CDR3 nucleotides: TGTGCCAGCAGCCCGAGAGGGGGGACTAGCCCCACCGGTGAGCAGTTCTTC. It is translated as CASSPRGGTSPTGEQFF.

The chain joins TRBV4-1 to TRBJ1-2; TRBD1 is a possible D gene (5 bases). There are 13 residues in the CDR3. CDR1 and CDR2 from the germline V gene are MGHRA and YSYEKL. The V gene lost 5 bases and the J gene lost 8 bases, with 15 bases spanning the gap. The CDR3 protein is CASSAGTQRGYTF. Written as DNA, the CDR3 is TGCGCCAGCAGCGCCGGGACTCAGAGGGGCTACACCTTC.

The chain combines TRBV2 with TRBJ2-5, with TRBD1 matching 8 bases. Germline CDR1 and CDR2: SNHLY and FYNNEI. J lost 5 bases, V lost 0 bases, and 8 bases had no gene match. The CDR3 has 16 amino acids. In DNA form, the CDR3 reads TGTGCCAGCAGTGAAGCCTCAGCAGGGGGCGCCGAGACCCAGTACTTC. This encodes CASSEASAGGAETQYF.

The genes are TRBV5-4 and TRBJ1-2; tentative D call: TRBD1 (5 bases). The CDR3 consists of 15 residues. Germline lookup yields CDR1 SGHNT and CDR2 YYREEE (reference sequence). Trimming left V 0 bases short and J 4 bases short, with 13 bases between. CDR3 bases: TGTGCCAGCAGCTTGGAAGGGGTTATCAGCTATGGCTACACCTTC. It is translated as CASSLEGVISYGYTF.

This chain links TRBV15 with TRBJ1-4; D is unresolved. The V end lost 4 bases, the J end lost 2 bases, and 23 bases lay between the germline ends. CDR1 and CDR2 (germline): LNHNV, YYDKDF (reference sequence). CDR3 length: 19 amino acids. The CDR3 nucleotides are TGTGCCACCAGCAATCTGCCGGGGAGGGTTTTTGGTACTAATGAAAAACTGTTTTTT. This encodes CATSNLPGRVFGTNEKLFF.

This chain uses TRBV4-3 with TRBJ2-7; D is undetermined. Deletions cut 1 base from V and 6 bases from J, with 10 bases between. CDR1 LGHNA and CDR2 YSLEER come from the germline V gene. The CDR3 covers 13 residues. CDR3 amino acids: CASSQVVGSEQYF. The CDR3 DNA follows: TGCGCCAGCAGCCAAGTTGTCGGGTCCGAGCAGTACTTC.

This clone was counted only a few times. V gene TRBV6-2 or TRBV6-3 combines with J gene TRBJ1-6; 9 bases fit TRBD1. V lost 2 bases, J lost 10 bases, and 6 bases stayed unmatched. CDR1 is MNHEY and CDR2 is SVGEGT in the germline V gene. The CDR3 has 15 residues. In DNA form, the CDR3 reads TGTGCCAGCAGTTACCTGGACAGGGGTAGCTCACCCCTCCACTTT. Translating gives CASSYLDRGSSPLHF.

The chain recombines TRBV6-1 with TRBJ1-5; D unclear. This CDR3 region has 16 residues. CDR1 and CDR2 from the germline V gene are MNHNS and SASEGT. The V and J ends lost 0 bases and 0 bases respectively, with 9 bases between them. CDR3 bases: TGTGCCAGCAGTGAAGCCCCGGGTGGTAGCAATCAGCCCCAGCATTTT. This sequence encodes CASSEAPGGSNQPQHF.